The 31 T cell receptor beta chains below all came from one sample that was sequenced in a study of beta chain features in type 1 diabetes. Expressed TCRB transcripts were sequenced because the isolated RNA had all been reverse transcribed beforehand. Measured with immunoSEQ multiplex PCR; TCRdb has only the in-frame clones, and not every one. Among a few hundred thousand clones listed, roughly 15% were seen once. The specimen sequenced was central memory CD4+ T cells from blood. All receptors come from a young man in good health.

Only a few counts were recorded for this clone. The rearrangement uses TRBV6-6 and TRBJ1-6, with D unresolved. Germline CDR1 reads MNHNY; CDR2 reads SVGAGI (reference sequence). The V gene lost 6 bases and the J gene lost 10 bases, with 10 bases spanning the gap. The length of the CDR3 is 12 residues. The CDR3 nucleotides read TGTGCCAGCAGCCTATTGTTCTCACCCCTCCACTTT. Translated, it gives CASSLLFSPLHF.

The gene calls are TRBV5-4 and TRBJ2-5, with TRBD1 identical over 7 bases. The CDR3 is 15 amino acids. V shed 0 bases, J shed 2 bases, and the junction held 4 bases outside the gene matches. Germline V CDR1 and CDR2: SGHNT, YYREEE (reference sequence). CDR3 coding DNA: TGTGCCAGCAGCTTGGCAGGGGGAGCTCAAGAGACCCAGTACTTC. Its translation: CASSLAGGAQETQYF.

V and J are TRBV18 and TRBJ1-2, with D uncertain. The length of the CDR3 is 13 residues. V lost 4 bases and J lost 6, with 12 bases in between. In germline, CDR1 is KGHSH, CDR2 LQKENI. The CDR3 nucleotides are TGTGCCAGCTCACTCCGAGGGCTGGATGGCTACACCTTC. Amino acid sequence: CASSLRGLDGYTF.

This clone was seen more than once but under ten times. The chain joins TRBV25-1 to TRBJ1-5, with D possibly being TRBD1 (5 bases). The V gene lost 1 base and the J gene lost 2 bases, with 9 bases spanning the gap. CDR3 length equals 15 residues. Per the germline V gene, CDR1 is MGHDK and CDR2 is SYGVNS. The DNA of the CDR3 is TGTGCCAGCAGTGAATTGGGGGAAGGCAATCAGCCCCAGCATTTT. This sequence encodes CASSELGEGNQPQHF.

The gene calls are TRBV7-3 and TRBJ1-5, with D tentatively TRBD1 (5 bases). This CDR3 contains 16 residues. The ends were cut back, 5 bases at V and 3 bases at J, with 17 bases in the middle. Germline lookup yields CDR1 SGHTA and CDR2 FQGTGA. In DNA form, the CDR3 reads TGTGCCAGCAGCCGATACCAAGGCAGGGTCAATCAGCCCCAGCATTTT. Protein sequence: CASSRYQGRVNQPQHF. The full variable domain, rest sourced from reference TRBV7-3 and TRBJ1-5, is GAGVSQTPSNKVTEKGKYVELRCDPISGHTALYWYRQSLGQGPEFLIYFQGTGAADDSGLPNDRFFAVRPEGSVSTLKIQRTERGDSAVYLCASSRYQGRVNQPQHFGDGTRLSIL.

This chain links TRBV5-6 with TRBJ2-5, with 8 positions matching TRBD2. The CDR3 is made up of 14 amino acids. From germline, CDR1 is SGHDT and CDR2 YYEEEE. V lost 4 bases, J lost 5 bases, and 7 bases stayed unmatched. The CDR3 sequence: CASSPGTSGETQYF. CDR3 sequence (DNA): TGTGCCAGCAGCCCCGGGACTAGTGGTGAGACCCAGTACTTC.

J is TRBJ2-7 and V is TRBV5-1, with 11 bases fitting TRBD2. Germline-derived CDR1 and CDR2 are SGHRS and YFSETQ. CDR3 length equals 15 residues. The ends lost 6 bases at V and 2 bases at J; junction bases unmatched: 7. The CDR3 region has the DNA TGCGCCAGCAAGAAGACACTAGCGGGGGCCTACGAGCAGTACTTC. It is translated as CASKKTLAGAYEQYF.

On this clone: A single base separates this from a much larger clone, so it may be a read error. The sample has other DNA sequences that encode this CDR3 too. The rearrangement uses TRBV5-3 and TRBJ1-4; no firm D call. TRBV5-3 falls under the ORF class, with uncertain function. This CDR3 contains 13 residues. The CDR3 DNA follows: TGCGCCAGCAGCCAAGGCCCTAAGGAAAAACTGTTTTTT. Translating it yields CASSQGPKEKLFF.

The chain is built from TRBV5-6 and TRBJ1-2; possibly TRBD1 for D (5 bases). Germline loops: CDR1 SGHDT, CDR2 YYEEEE. Trimming removed 4 bases from V and 4 bases from J, with 17 bases in between. This CDR3 spans 15 amino acids. The CDR3 bases are TGTGCCAGCAGCCGACCGGGACGGTCATTCTATGGCTACACCTTC. This translates into CASSRPGRSFYGYTF.

As for this clone: It is unclear where the CDR3 begins or ends on the DNA, so no DNA is shown, and the CDR3 is as TCRdb lists it. In the same sample, other DNA sequences code for this CDR3. This chain uses TRBV2 with TRBJ2-6. The CDR3 is 15 residues long, counting both termini. Germline V lookup: CDR1 SNHLY, CDR2 FYNNEI. The CDR3 sequence: CASSDFGSGANVLTF.

This clone was observed a handful of times. CDR3 loop: CASSPLETHYGYTF. CDR3 DNA sequence: TGTGCCAGCTCACCACTTGAGACCCACTATGGCTACACCTTC. V and J are TRBV18 and TRBJ1-2; no clear D gene. The CDR3 sequence is 14 residues long. Trimming shortened V by 1 base and J by 3 bases, and 9 bases separated the two germline ends. Germline values: CDR1 KGHSH, CDR2 LQKENI.

The CDR3 DNA reads TGTGCCAGCGGAGCGGGGCCCTCAGATACGCAGTATTTT. Translation: CASGAGPSDTQYF. The rearrangement links TRBV11-3 to TRBJ2-3, with TRBD2 matching 7 bases. Germline CDR1 and CDR2: SGHNT and YENEEA. This CDR3 is 13 amino acids long. V shed 8 bases, J shed 4 bases, and the junction held 6 bases outside the gene matches.

The gene calls are TRBV6-1 and TRBJ1-1, with a weak D call TRBD1 (6 bases). The CDR3 spans 14 residues. Germline V gene sequence: CDR1 MNHNS, CDR2 SASEGT. The ends were cut back, 4 bases at V and 2 bases at J, with 11 bases in the middle. For the CDR3, the DNA is TGTGCCAGCAGTGGATGGACAGACAACACTGAAGCTTTCTTT. This encodes CASSGWTDNTEAFF.

This clone was seen more than once but under ten times. The genes are TRBV11-2 and TRBJ2-7, with D unresolved. CDR1 and CDR2 (germline): SGHAT, FQNNGV. The CDR3 consists of 14 residues. With 5 bases removed from V and 1 base from J, the gap between germline ends came to 12 bases. Here the CDR3 DNA reads TGTGCCAGCAGCATATTGGACGTTTCCTACGAGCAGTACGTC. Translating gives CASSILDVSYEQYV.

This clone came up a few times. Other nucleotide sequences from this sample produce the same CDR3. This chain uses TRBV20-1 with TRBJ2-5, with D hard to call. V lost 1 base and J 2 bases, leaving 2 bases between the germline ends. The CDR3 runs to 11 residues. CDR1 is DFQATT and CDR2 is SNEGSKA in the germline V gene (reference sequence). The chain's CDR3 is CSARVQETQYF. CDR3 nucleotides: TGCAGTGCTAGAGTTCAAGAGACCCAGTACTTC.

This clone has a handful of counts. The chain recombines TRBV5-4 with TRBJ2-2; D is perhaps TRBD1 or TRBD2 (6 bases each). CDR3 length equals 15 residues. Germline V gene lookup returns CDR1 SGHNT and CDR2 YYREEE (reference sequence). Trimming took 4 bases from V and 7 from J, leaving 17 bases between them. CDR3 nucleotides: TGTGCCAGCAGCCGCACCCCACAGGGAGGCGGGGAGCTGTTTTTT. Protein sequence: CASSRTPQGGGELFF.

The chain employs TRBV4-2 and TRBJ2-2, with D maybe TRBD2 (5 bases). CDR3 length equals 16 residues. Germline CDR1 is LGHNA and CDR2 is YNFKEQ. The ends were cut back, 0 bases at V and 1 base at J, with 9 bases in the middle. CDR3 bases: TGTGCCAGCAGCCAAGAAAGGAGCGGGAACACCGGGGAGCTGTTTTTT. Amino acids: CASSQERSGNTGELFF.

This chain joins TRBV5-1 and TRBJ1-1; no reliable D call. This CDR3 is 16 amino acids long. V dropped 3 bases and J dropped 0 bases, with 15 bases sitting between them. Germline V gene lookup returns CDR1 SGHRS and CDR2 YFSETQ. CDR3 DNA: TGCGCCAGCAGCTCGGGCCCCGGCCACGTGAACACTGAAGCTTTCTTT. This encodes CASSSGPGHVNTEAFF.

This clone was counted between two and nine times. The chain employs TRBV13 and TRBJ1-4; weak D call: TRBD1 (5 bases). The germline CDR1 and CDR2 sequences are PRHDT and FYEKMQ (reference sequence). V lost 5 bases and J lost 0, with 25 bases in between. This CDR3 spans 20 amino acids. The CDR3 DNA follows: TGTGCCAGCAGCCGGACAACTTCGGGAGTCGCCCGTGCAACTAATGAAAAACTGTTTTTT. This codes for CASSRTTSGVARATNEKLFF. Together with reference TRBV13 and TRBJ1-4, the CDR3 gives the full variable domain: AAGVIQSPRHLIKEKRETATLKCYPIPRHDTVYWYQQGPGQDPQFLISFYEKMQSDKGSIPDRFSAQQFSDYHSELNMSSLELGDSALYFCASSRTTSGVARATNEKLFFGSGTQLSVL.

This clone has a count of ten or more. The CDR3: CAWKRRERDTQYF. The DNA for the CDR3 is TGTGCCTGGAAAAGGCGGGAGAGAGATACGCAGTATTTT. The chain carries TRBV30 and TRBJ2-3; 7 bases align to TRBD2. Trimming removed 4 bases from V and 5 bases from J; junction bases left unmatched: 6. In germline, CDR1 is GTSNPN, CDR2 SVGIG (reference sequence). The CDR3 sequence is 13 residues long. Full variable domain (rest looked up from reference TRBV30 and TRBJ2-3): SQTIHQWPATLVQPVGSPLSLECTVEGTSNPNLYWYRQAAGRGLQLLFYSVGIGQISSEVPQNLSASRPQDRQFILSSKKLLLSDSGFYLCAWKRRERDTQYFGPGTRLTVL.

The rearrangement joins TRBV6-1 to TRBJ2-5; D remains ambiguous. V gave up 4 bases and J gave up 1 base, with 10 bases separating them. Germline lookup yields CDR1 MNHNS and CDR2 SASEGT. The CDR3 is made up of 14 amino acids. CDR3 DNA sequence: TGTGCCAGCAGTGCACAGCTTTCCCAAGAGACCCAGTACTTC. Protein: CASSAQLSQETQYF.

In its sample, this clone was seen many times. The V and J genes are TRBV29-1 and TRBJ2-7, with D uncertain. Per germline, CDR1 SQVTM and CDR2 ANQGSEA. CDR3 size: 12 residues. V was pared by 4 bases and J by 0 bases, with 7 bases between. In DNA, the CDR3 is TGCAGCGTTGTGGTCAGCTCCTACGAGCAGTACGTC. Its translation: CSVVVSSYEQYV.

The V and J genes are TRBV19 and TRBJ2-1; 9 nucleotides align to TRBD2. Germline V gene sequence: CDR1 LNHDA, CDR2 SQIVND (reference sequence). Trimming at V came to 9 bases and at J to 9 bases, leaving 12 bases not matched to a gene. The length of the CDR3 is 14 residues. The CDR3 nucleotides read TGTGCCAGCATAGCGGGAGCAGTAGGCGGTGAGCAGTTCTTC. This translates into CASIAGAVGGEQFF.

The V and J genes are TRBV4-2 and TRBJ1-2; D may be TRBD1 (6 bases). This CDR3 comprises 14 residues. V lost 6 bases and J lost 8, with 19 bases in between. Per the germline V gene, CDR1 is LGHNA and CDR2 is YNFKEQ. CDR3 region: CASSRDTATEGYTF. The CDR3 DNA sequence: TGTGCCAGCAGTCGGGACACCGCAACCGAGGGCTACACCTTC.

The table lists this clone with a few counts. The chain uses TRBV4-3 and TRBJ2-3; D gene uncertain. Between the trimmed V and J ends, which lost 1 base and 0 bases, there was a span of 11 bases. The CDR3 consists of 16 residues. Germline CDR1 is LGHNA and CDR2 is YSLEER. CDR3 DNA sequence: TGCGCCAGCAGCCAAGCGACTTTCTCTAGCACAGATACGCAGTATTTT. It is translated as CASSQATFSSTDTQYF.

The chain couples TRBV7-2 to TRBJ2-1, with TRBD1 as a possible D gene (5 bases). CDR3 length: 15 residues. V was cut by 5 bases and J by 1 base, with 12 bases left in between. Germline-derived CDR1 and CDR2 are SGHTA and FQGNSA. The CDR3: CASSISQGSYNEQFF. The CDR3 bases are TGTGCCAGCAGCATTTCCCAGGGTTCCTACAATGAGCAGTTCTTC. Drawing the rest from reference TRBV7-2 and TRBJ2-1, the complete variable domain is GAGVSQSPSNKVTEKGKDVELRCDPISGHTALYWYRQSLGQGLEFLIYFQGNSAPDKSGLPSDRFSAERTGGSVSTLTIQRTQQEDSAVYLCASSISQGSYNEQFFGPGTRLTVL.

This clone was seen a handful of times. The rearrangement joins TRBV7-2 to TRBJ1-5; no definite D call. This CDR3 contains 13 residues. With 1 base removed from V and 5 bases from J, the gap between germline ends came to 6 bases. The germline V gene has CDR1 SGHTA and CDR2 FQGNSA. CDR3 region: CASSLGVDQPQHF. The CDR3 nucleotides are TGTGCCAGCAGCTTAGGTGTGGATCAGCCCCAGCATTTT.

The chain recombines TRBV9 with TRBJ2-5, with 9 bases fitting TRBD2. With V trimmed by 1 base and J by 2 bases, 6 bases remained unmatched. CDR1 and CDR2 from the germline V gene are SGDLS and YYNGEE. The CDR3 extends over 16 amino acids. CDR3 region: CASSVSASGKQETQYF. In nucleotides, the CDR3 is TGTGCCAGCAGCGTAAGTGCTAGCGGGAAACAAGAGACCCAGTACTTC.

This clone showed up just a few times. The chain couples TRBV5-4 to TRBJ2-4; 8 nucleotides align to TRBD2. The V segment lost 3 bases and the J segment 4 bases; nucleotides outside the gene matches: 3. The CDR3 contains 14 residues. CDR1 is SGHNT and CDR2 is YYREEE in the germline V gene (reference sequence). CDR3 residues: CASSSIAGKNIQYF. As DNA, the CDR3 is TGTGCCAGCAGCTCAATAGCGGGGAAAAACATTCAGTACTTC.

V gene TRBV5-7 combines with J gene TRBJ2-1, with TRBD2 identical over 9 bases. TRBV5-7 is known as an ORF, though its function is uncertain. The CDR3 sequence is 15 residues long. Trimming took 2 bases from V and 9 from J; bases not matched to a gene: 9. The DNA of the CDR3 is TGTGCCAGCAGCTTCGCGGGGGGGGCCGGAAGTGAGCAGTTCTTC. This encodes CASSFAGGAGSEQFF.

J is TRBJ1-1 and V is TRBV2; D not certain. Trimming removed 11 bases at V and 2 bases at J, with 15 bases between. The germline V gene has CDR1 SNHLY and CDR2 FYNNEI. The CDR3 length is 13 residues. CDR3 nucleotide sequence: TGTGCCGGCGGTGAGGCCCCTAACACTGAAGCTTTCTTT. Encoded protein: CAGGEAPNTEAFF.